The clone carrying this T cell receptor beta chain was detected many times. Its antigen is unidentified. The CDR3 length is 15 residues. From germline, CDR1 is SNHLY and CDR2 FYNNEI. J gave up 4 bases and V 8 bases, and 10 bases lay outside the gene matches. Time point denoted: newly diagnosed GD, antithyroid drugs for less than 3 months. PBMC RNA served as the TCR library source. The data originate from a study of regulatory T cells in long-lasting Graves disease. Arm-PCR of CDR3 regions and iRepertoire HTBI primers were the basis on which TCR beta libraries were built. TCRdb processed the multiplex PCR reads anew with MiXCR; each CDR3 protein has one entry. Of some 490,000 distinct CDR3 sequences in the sample, around 12% were seen once. Study-wide results and caveats: Exclusively peripheral blood, rather than thyroid tissue, was studied. Persistent patients had a count of shared public clonotypes (more than 2,500) that exceeded that of new patients (about 930).

Another study also made use of these data, one on T cells in Graves' hyperthyroidism and ophthalmopathy.

The chain uses TRBV2 and TRBJ1-5; the match to TRBD1 covers 8 bases. This clonotype originated in a woman younger than 45 with Graves disease. The specimen comprised peripheral blood mononuclear cells (PBMCs), sampled at new diagnosis, from a patient treated with antithyroid drugs. The CDR3 region has the DNA TGTGCCAGCGAGTTCTTCGACAGGGGAAATCAGCCCCAGCATTTT. The encoded protein is CASEFFDRGNQPQHF. The whole variable domain, remainder taken from reference TRBV2 and TRBJ1-5, is EPEVTQTPSHQVTQMGQEVILRCVPISNHLYFYWYRQILGQKVEFLVSFYNNEISEKSEIFDDQFSVERPDGSNFTLKIRSTKLEDSAMYFCASEFFDRGNQPQHFGDGTRLSIL.